These T cell receptor beta chains were read from a single sample in a study of molecular identifiers for immune sequencing clone quantification. TCRdb reprocessed the PCR reads via MiXCR and lists one record per CDR3 protein. The repertoire holds nearly 650,000 distinct CDR3 sequences, less than 30% seen once, with about 0.8% in the top ten. The sample was naive CD8+ T cells from blood, with Jurkat cell RNA spiked in. The receptor set was obtained from a human donor in good health. Some libraries in this study had Jurkat cell RNA spiked in. Each CDR3 is given with its conserved first and last residue. D genes are given only for firm matches. The size entry is marked missing in some rows and otherwise reads once, few, many or a size class.

j_call d_call v_call clone_size cdr3_nt cdr3_aa
TRBJ2-1 TRBD2 TRBV3-1 few TGTGCCAGCAGCCAAGGAGGGCCGGGACTAGCGGGGGGGTCGAATGAGCAGTTCTTC CASSQGGPGLAGGSNEQFF
TRBJ2-1 - TRBV24-1 - TGTGCCACCAGTGAAGCTAGTACTGAGCAGTTCTTC CATSEASTEQFF
TRBJ1-5 - TRBV20-1 many TGCAGTGCTAGCTGGGGGGTTAGCAATCAGCCCCAGCATTTT CSASWGVSNQPQHF
TRBJ2-3 TRBD2 TRBV15 - TGTGCCAGTCGCCCAGCGGGACGATCCACAGATACGCAGTATTTT CASRPAGRSTDTQYF
TRBJ2-7 TRBD2 TRBV20-1 few TGCAGTGCAGACCCAGCGGGAGGGCTTTACACCTACGAGCAGTACTTC CSADPAGGLYTYEQYF
TRBJ2-2 - TRBV7-9 - TGTGCCAGCAGCCCTAACGTACAGGGGAACACCGGGGAGCTGTTTTTT CASSPNVQGNTGELFF
TRBJ1-5 TRBD1 TRBV6-2/TRBV6-3 - TGTTCCAGCAGTTATCCAGGGGGACAGAATCAGCCCCAGCATTTT CSSSYPGGQNQPQHF
TRBJ1-1 - TRBV9 few TGTGCCAGCACCCTCTTGGGGGGCGCTGGGATGAACACTGAAGCTTTCTTT CASTLLGGAGMNTEAFF
TRBJ2-2 TRBD2 TRBV3-1 - TGTGCCAGCAGCCAAGAGTGGGCAGGTAGCGGGGGCCCCGTCTCCGGGGAGCTGTTTTTT CASSQEWAGSGGPVSGELFF
TRBJ1-1 - TRBV27 many TGTGCCAGCAGTTTACTCGGGGGCCGCACTGAAGCTTTCTTT CASSLLGGRTEAFF
TRBJ1-1 TRBD1 TRBV2 - TGTGCCAGCAGTGAAAGCTGGACAGGGAAAGCTACTGCAGCTTTCTTT CASSESWTGKATAAFF
TRBJ2-1 TRBD2 TRBV7-9 - TGTGCCTGCAGCTTAGGTCGACTAGCGGGAGGGCTTAAATCCTACAATGAGCAGTTCTTC CACSLGRLAGGLKSYNEQFF
TRBJ2-7 - TRBV5-4 many TGTGCCAGCAGCTTGGCTACCGACATCTTGATCGAGCAGTACTTC CASSLATDILIEQYF
TRBJ2-3 TRBD1 TRBV24-1 - TGTGCCACCCAGGGGGCGGGAAGCACAGATACGCAGTATTTT CATQGAGSTDTQYF
TRBJ1-3 - TRBV7-9 few TGTGCCAGCAGCCAGATCCGGGGGCTCAACGGAAACACCATATATTTT CASSQIRGLNGNTIYF
TRBJ1-1 TRBD1 TRBV27 few TGTGCCAGCCGACCAGGGGGGTATGACACTGAAGCTTTCTTT CASRPGGYDTEAFF
TRBJ1-1 - TRBV6-6 many TGTGCCAGCTGGCAGACCGTGAACACTGAAGCTTTCTTT CASWQTVNTEAFF
TRBJ2-2 - TRBV12-3/TRBV12-4 many TGTGCCAGCAGTTTTGGGGGGATCACCGGGGAGCTGTTTTTT CASSFGGITGELFF
TRBJ2-2 - TRBV7-7 - TGTGCTAGCAGCCAGGGACCGTCCAACGGGGAGCTGTTTTTT CASSQGPSNGELFF
TRBJ1-1 TRBD1 TRBV7-9 - TGTGCCAGCAGCTCAGGGACAGTTGAAGCTTTCTTT CASSSGTVEAFF
TRBJ2-7 - TRBV11-2 few TGTGCCGCGGGCGGGGTGGGGTACGAGCAGTACTTC CAAGGVGYEQYF
TRBJ2-3 - TRBV9 - TGTACCAGCAGCTTACAGAGGACTACAAATACGCAATATTTT CTSSLQRTTNTQYF
TRBJ2-7 - TRBV11-2 few TGTGCCAGCAGCTCGCCGGGACTGTACTCTTACGAGCAGTACTTC CASSSPGLYSYEQYF
TRBJ2-7 TRBD2 TRBV7-2 many TGTGCCAGCAGCTCTAGCGGGGGCTACGAGCAGTACTTC CASSSSGGYEQYF
TRBJ2-3 - TRBV20-1 many TGCAGTGCAGATTTAGGGGGAGATACGCAGTATTTT CSADLGGDTQYF
TRBJ2-5 - TRBV9 - TGTGCCAGCAGTGCACAGGATTATGCGTCGGAGACCCAGTACTTC CASSAQDYASETQYF
TRBJ1-1 TRBD1 TRBV4-1 many TGCGCCAGCAGCCAACCTACAGGGGCGTTCACTGAAGCTTTCTTT CASSQPTGAFTEAFF
TRBJ1-1 - TRBV7-6 few TGTGCCAGCAGCTTAGGGGGCGGCAGGGGTATGAACACTGAAGCTTTCTTT CASSLGGGRGMNTEAFF